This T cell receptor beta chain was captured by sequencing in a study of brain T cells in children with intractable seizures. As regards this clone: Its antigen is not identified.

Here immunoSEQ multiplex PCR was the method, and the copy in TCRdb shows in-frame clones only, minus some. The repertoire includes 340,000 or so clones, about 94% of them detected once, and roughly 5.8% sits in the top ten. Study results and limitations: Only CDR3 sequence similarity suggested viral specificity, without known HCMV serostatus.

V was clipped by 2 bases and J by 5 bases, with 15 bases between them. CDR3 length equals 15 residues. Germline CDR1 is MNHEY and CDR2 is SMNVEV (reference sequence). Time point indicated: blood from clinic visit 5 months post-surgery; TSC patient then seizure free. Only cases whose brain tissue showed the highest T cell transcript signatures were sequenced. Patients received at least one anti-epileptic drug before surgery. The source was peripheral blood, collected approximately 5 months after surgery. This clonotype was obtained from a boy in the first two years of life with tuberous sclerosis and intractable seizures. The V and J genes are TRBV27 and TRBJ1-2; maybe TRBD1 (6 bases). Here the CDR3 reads CASSLSPGGVYGYTF. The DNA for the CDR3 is TGTGCCAGCAGTTTAAGTCCGGGGGGCGTATATGGCTACACCTTC.